The T cell receptor beta chain described here comes from a study of T-cell reconstitution after alpha-beta-depleted transplantation in children. Study-wide results and limits: One year post-transplant, T-cell counts and diversity were largely derived from T cells produced anew. Some patients' high day-60 TCRbeta diversity was traced to surviving recipient T cells and thymic progenitors. Roughly two months post-transplant, alpha-beta T cells reportedly originated from several hundred graft clones that had expanded.

Unique molecular identifiers were used in preparing the TCRbeta library. TCRdb reprocessed the PCR reads with MiXCR, giving one entry per CDR3 protein. The repertoire holds 90,000 to 130,000 distinct CDR3 sequences, with approximately 10% as singletons. The CDR3 totals 16 residues. Between the trimmed V and J ends, which lost 1 base and 1 base, there was a span of 14 bases. CDR1 and CDR2 from the germline V gene are DFQATT and SNEGSKA (reference sequence). This clonotype was seen only a few times. The antigen remains undetermined. The receptor was isolated from a boy under 10 years old with acute lymphoblastic leukemia, due to receive a stem cell transplant. Sequences were derived from PBMCs, sampled before TCRalphabeta/CD19-depleted stem cell transplant. This chain links TRBV20-1 with TRBJ2-1, with D possibly being TRBD2 (6 bases). The CDR3 nucleotides read TGCAGTGCTAGAGCGGAACAGGCGGGGTCCTACAATGAGCAGTTCTTC. Translated, it gives CSARAEQAGSYNEQFF.